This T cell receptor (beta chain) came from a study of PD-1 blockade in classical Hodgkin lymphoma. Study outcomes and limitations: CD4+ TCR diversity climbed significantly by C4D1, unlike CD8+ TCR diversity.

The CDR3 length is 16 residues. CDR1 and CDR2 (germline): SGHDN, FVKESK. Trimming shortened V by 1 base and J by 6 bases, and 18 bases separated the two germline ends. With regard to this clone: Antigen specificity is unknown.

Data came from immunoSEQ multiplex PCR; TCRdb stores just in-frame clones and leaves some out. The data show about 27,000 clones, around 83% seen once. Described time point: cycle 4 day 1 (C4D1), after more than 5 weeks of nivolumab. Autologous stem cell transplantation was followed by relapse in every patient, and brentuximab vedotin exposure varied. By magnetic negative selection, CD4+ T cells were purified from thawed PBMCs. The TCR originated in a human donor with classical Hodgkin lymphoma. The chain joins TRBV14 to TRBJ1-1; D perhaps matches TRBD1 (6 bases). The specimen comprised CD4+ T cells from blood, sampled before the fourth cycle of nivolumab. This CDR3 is CASSQAQGRGLAEAFF. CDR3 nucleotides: TGTGCCAGCAGCCAAGCTCAGGGCAGGGGCTTGGCTGAAGCTTTCTTT. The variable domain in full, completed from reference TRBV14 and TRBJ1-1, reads EAGVTQFPSHSVIEKGQTVTLRCDPISGHDNLYWYRRVMGKEIKFLLHFVKESKQDESGMPNNRFLAERTGGTYSTLKVQPAELEDSGVYFCASSQAQGRGLAEAFFGQGTRLTVV.